A single sample is the source of the 8 T cell receptor beta chains below, sequenced in a study of blood T cell repertoires in COVID-19. The protocol was immunoSEQ multiplex PCR, while the TCRdb copy is restricted to in-frame clones and leaves out a portion. Among about 280,000 clones listed, approximately 82% were seen once. The sequenced sample was PBMCs or T cells enriched from blood (not recorded which). Every receptor here comes from a man aged 35 to 55 who had been exposed to COVID-19.

The chain joins TRBV4-1 to TRBJ1-2; a possible D gene is TRBD1 (5 bases). The V end lost 1 base, the J end lost 7 bases, and 16 bases lay between the germline ends. There are 15 residues in the CDR3. Germline V gene lookup returns CDR1 MGHRA and CDR2 YSYEKL. The CDR3 region has the DNA TGCGCCAGCAGCCAAGGACGGGACTCCCCCTTTGGCTACACCTTC. Amino acids: CASSQGRDSPFGYTF.

The V call is TRBV6-4, the J call TRBJ2-1, with 9 bases matching TRBD2. Germline V CDR1 and CDR2: MRHNA, SNTAGT. The ends lost 0 bases at V and 8 bases at J; junction bases unmatched: 11. The CDR3 has 17 residues. The CDR3 coding sequence is TGTGCCAGCAGTGACTCGATAGCGGGAGCTTACTTCCATGAGCAGTTCTTC. As protein: CASSDSIAGAYFHEQFF.

The table lists this clone with a few counts. This rearrangement joins TRBV4-2 to TRBJ2-3; TRBD1 matches 7 bases. Germline loops: CDR1 LGHNA, CDR2 YNFKEQ. This CDR3 comprises 16 residues. The ends lost 2 bases at V and 3 bases at J; junction bases unmatched: 8. The CDR3 coding sequence is TGTGCCAGCAGCCAATCCCCGGGACAGAGGACAGATACGCAGTATTTT. Translation gives CASSQSPGQRTDTQYF.

The chain is built from TRBV2 and TRBJ1-5; D is unclear. Germline assignment: CDR1 SNHLY and CDR2 FYNNEI. V was cut by 3 bases and J by 3 bases, with 12 bases left in between. This CDR3 spans 15 amino acids. CDR3 protein: CASSDRFTANQPQHF. In DNA, the CDR3 is TGTGCCAGCAGTGATCGGTTTACAGCCAATCAGCCCCAGCATTTT. Based on the CDR3 plus reference TRBV2 and TRBJ1-5, the full variable domain is EPEVTQTPSHQVTQMGQEVILRCVPISNHLYFYWYRQILGQKVEFLVSFYNNEISEKSEIFDDQFSVERPDGSNFTLKIRSTKLEDSAMYFCASSDRFTANQPQHFGDGTRLSIL.

This rearrangement joins TRBV28 to TRBJ1-2; 9 bases line up with TRBD1. Germline CDR1 and CDR2: MDHEN and SYDVKM. This CDR3 is built from 14 residues. V dropped 4 bases and J dropped 7; count of bases not matched to a gene: 7. The CDR3 DNA reads as TGTGCCAGCAGTTCCGGGACAGGGAAAGCTGGCTACACCTTC. It is translated as CASSSGTGKAGYTF.

The chain recombines TRBV9 with TRBJ2-1, with TRBD1 as a possible D gene (6 bases). Per germline, CDR1 SGDLS and CDR2 YYNGEE. V was trimmed by 4 bases and J by 12 bases, leaving 17 bases between them. CDR3 size: 13 residues. Here the CDR3 DNA reads TGTGCCAGCAGCCCTAAGCTGGACAGAGCGCAGTTCTTC. As protein: CASSPKLDRAQFF.

This chain joins TRBV3-1 (or the pseudogene TRBV3-2) and TRBJ1-2, with a weak D call TRBD1 (5 bases). The V end was cut by 0 bases, the J end by 8 bases, with 16 bases between. The germline CDR1 and CDR2 sequences are LGHDT and YNNKEL (reference sequence). The CDR3 is 15 residues long. In nucleotides, the CDR3 is TGTGCCAGCAGCCAAGACCAGGGTCGGATGCAAGGCTACACCTTC. Translated, it gives CASSQDQGRMQGYTF.

The chain recombines TRBV27 with TRBJ1-3, with D perhaps matching TRBD1 (5 bases). The V and J ends lost 0 bases and 4 bases respectively, with 10 bases between them. CDR3 length: 15 amino acids. Germline V gives CDR1 MNHEY, CDR2 SMNVEV (reference sequence). CDR3 protein: CASSLSGGAGNTIYF. CDR3 DNA: TGTGCCAGCAGTTTATCCGGGGGAGCAGGAAACACCATATATTTT.